This T cell receptor (beta chain) was captured by sequencing in a study of blood T cell repertoires in COVID-19. Study context: Specimens from acute and convalescent COVID-19 originated in the United States, Italy and Spain. PBMCs, B-cell-depleted T cells, or T cells provided the cDNA or gDNA that made up the material.

The Seattle patients, enrolled during active infection, were followed longitudinally. As handled by the study authors: Reference gene primer amplification gave nucleated cell count estimates. Data came from immunoSEQ multiplex PCR; TCRdb stores just in-frame clones and leaves some out. V and J calls and clone size are copied from that table; D and trimming were computed from the DNA. In the table there are 200,000 to 300,000 clones, 81% of which are singletons. CDR1 is LNHDA and CDR2 is SQIVND in the germline V gene (reference sequence). CDR3 length: 18 residues. J lost 4 bases, V lost 4 bases, and 12 bases had no gene match.

This TCR came from an elderly woman with COVID-19, enrolled during active disease. Sequenced input: peripheral blood. This chain links TRBV19 with TRBJ2-2; 10 positions agree with TRBD1. CDR3 protein: CASSNLRGQGPSTGELFF. CDR3 in DNA: TGTGCCAGTAGTAACCTAAGGGGACAGGGGCCGAGCACCGGGGAGCTGTTTTTT.